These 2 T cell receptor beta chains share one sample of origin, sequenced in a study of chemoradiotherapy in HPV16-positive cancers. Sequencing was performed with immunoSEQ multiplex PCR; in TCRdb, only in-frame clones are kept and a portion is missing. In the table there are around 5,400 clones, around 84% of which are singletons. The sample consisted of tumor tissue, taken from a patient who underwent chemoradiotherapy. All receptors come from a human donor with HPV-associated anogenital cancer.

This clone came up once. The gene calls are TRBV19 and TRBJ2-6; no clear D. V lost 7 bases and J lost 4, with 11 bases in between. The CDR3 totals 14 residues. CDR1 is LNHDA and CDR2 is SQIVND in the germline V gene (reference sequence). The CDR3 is CASTENHGANVLTF. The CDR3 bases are TGTGCCAGTACGGAGAACCACGGGGCCAACGTCCTGACTTTC.

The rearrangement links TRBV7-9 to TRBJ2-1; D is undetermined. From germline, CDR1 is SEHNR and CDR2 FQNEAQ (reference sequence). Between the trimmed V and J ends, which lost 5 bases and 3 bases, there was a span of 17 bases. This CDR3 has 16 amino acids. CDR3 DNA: TGTGCCAGCAGCCCCCCATCCGGCTTGAGCTACAATGAGCAGTTCTTC. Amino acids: CASSPPSGLSYNEQFF.